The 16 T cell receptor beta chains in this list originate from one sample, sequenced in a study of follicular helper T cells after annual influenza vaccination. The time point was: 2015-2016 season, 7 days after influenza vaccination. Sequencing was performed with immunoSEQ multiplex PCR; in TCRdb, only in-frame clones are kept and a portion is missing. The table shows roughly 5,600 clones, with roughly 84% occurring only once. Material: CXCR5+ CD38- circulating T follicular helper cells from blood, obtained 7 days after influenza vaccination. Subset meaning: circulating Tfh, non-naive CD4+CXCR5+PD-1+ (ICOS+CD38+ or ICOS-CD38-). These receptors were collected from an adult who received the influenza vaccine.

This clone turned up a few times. The CDR3 spells CASSGGQGLYGYTF. CDR3 DNA: TGTGCCAGCAGTGGCGGACAGGGCCTCTATGGCTACACCTTC. V usage is TRBV6-1 and J usage is TRBJ1-2; 8 nucleotides line up with TRBD1. This CDR3 contains 14 residues. V lost 4 bases, J lost 4 bases, and 5 bases stayed unmatched. Looked up from germline, CDR1 is MNHNS and CDR2 is SASEGT.

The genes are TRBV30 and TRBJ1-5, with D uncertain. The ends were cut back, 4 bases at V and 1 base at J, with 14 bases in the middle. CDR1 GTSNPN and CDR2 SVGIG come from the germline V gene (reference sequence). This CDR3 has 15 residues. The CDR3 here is CAWKGKGKSNQPQHF. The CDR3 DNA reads TGTGCCTGGAAAGGTAAAGGGAAGAGCAATCAGCCCCAGCATTTT.

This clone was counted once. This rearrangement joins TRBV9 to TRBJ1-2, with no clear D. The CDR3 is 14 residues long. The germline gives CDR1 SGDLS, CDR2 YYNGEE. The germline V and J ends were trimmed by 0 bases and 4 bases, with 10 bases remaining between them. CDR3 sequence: CASSVGQVGYGYTF. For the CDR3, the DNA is TGTGCCAGCAGCGTAGGGCAGGTCGGCTATGGCTACACCTTC.

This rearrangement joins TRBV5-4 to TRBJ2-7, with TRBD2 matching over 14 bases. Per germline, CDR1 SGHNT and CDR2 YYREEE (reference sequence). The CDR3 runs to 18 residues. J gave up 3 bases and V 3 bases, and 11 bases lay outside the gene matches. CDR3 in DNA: TGTGCCAGCAGCTCTGGGGGACTAGCGGGGGAGAGAATCTACGAGCAGTACTTC. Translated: CASSSGGLAGERIYEQYF. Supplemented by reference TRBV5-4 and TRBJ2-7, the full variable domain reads ETGVTQSPTHLIKTRGQQVTLRCSSQSGHNTVSWYQQALGQGPQFIFQYYREEENGRGNFPPRFSGLQFPNYSSELNVNALELDDSALYLCASSSGGLAGERIYEQYFGPGTRLTVT.

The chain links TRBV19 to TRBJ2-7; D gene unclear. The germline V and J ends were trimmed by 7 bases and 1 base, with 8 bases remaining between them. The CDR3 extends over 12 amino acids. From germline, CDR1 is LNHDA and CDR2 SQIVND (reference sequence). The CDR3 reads CASKNGSYEQYF. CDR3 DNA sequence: TGTGCCAGTAAAAACGGATCCTACGAGCAGTACTTC. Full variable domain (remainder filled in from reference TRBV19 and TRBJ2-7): DGGITQSPKYLFRKEGQNVTLSCEQNLNHDAMYWYRQDPGQGLRLIYYSQIVNDFQKGDIAEGYSVSREKKESFPLTVTSAQKNPTAFYLCASKNGSYEQYFGPGTRLTVT.

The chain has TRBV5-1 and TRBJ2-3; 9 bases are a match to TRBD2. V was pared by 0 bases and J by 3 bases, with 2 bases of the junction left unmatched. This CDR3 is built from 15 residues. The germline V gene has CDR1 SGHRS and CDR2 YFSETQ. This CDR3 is CASSLGLAGTDTQYF. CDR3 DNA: TGCGCCAGCAGCTTGGGGCTAGCGGGGACAGATACGCAGTATTTT.

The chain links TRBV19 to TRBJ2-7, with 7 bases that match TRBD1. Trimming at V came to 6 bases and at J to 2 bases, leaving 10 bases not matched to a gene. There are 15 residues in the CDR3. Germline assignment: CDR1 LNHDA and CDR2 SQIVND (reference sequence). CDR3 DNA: TGTGCCAGTAGGGAGAACAGGGGTTCACCCTACGAGCAGTACTTC. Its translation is CASRENRGSPYEQYF.

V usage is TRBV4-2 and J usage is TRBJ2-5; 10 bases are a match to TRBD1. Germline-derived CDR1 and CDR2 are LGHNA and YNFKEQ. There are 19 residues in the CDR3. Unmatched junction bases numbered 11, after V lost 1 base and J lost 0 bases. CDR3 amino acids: CASSQGGIRDRGYQETQYF. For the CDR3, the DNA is TGTGCCAGCAGCCAAGGAGGGATTCGGGACAGGGGTTACCAAGAGACCCAGTACTTC.

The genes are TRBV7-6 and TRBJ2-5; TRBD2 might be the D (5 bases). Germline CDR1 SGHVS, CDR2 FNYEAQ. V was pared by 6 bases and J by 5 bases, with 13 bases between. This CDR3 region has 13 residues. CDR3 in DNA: TGTGCCAGCAGTCCTAGTCGAGGGGAGACCCAGTACTTC. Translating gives CASSPSRGETQYF.

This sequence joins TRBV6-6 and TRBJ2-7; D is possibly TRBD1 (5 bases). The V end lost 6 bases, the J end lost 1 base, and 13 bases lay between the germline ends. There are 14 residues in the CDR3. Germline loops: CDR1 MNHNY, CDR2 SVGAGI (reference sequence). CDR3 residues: CASSGDRRSYEQYF. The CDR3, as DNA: TGTGCCAGCAGCGGAGACAGAAGATCCTACGAGCAGTACTTC.

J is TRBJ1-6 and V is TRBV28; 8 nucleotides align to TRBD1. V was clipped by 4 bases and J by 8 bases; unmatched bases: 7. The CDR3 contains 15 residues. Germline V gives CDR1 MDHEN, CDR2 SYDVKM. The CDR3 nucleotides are TGTGCCAGCAGTTCGACAGGGGTCTGGGATTCACCCCTCCACTTT. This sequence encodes CASSSTGVWDSPLHF.

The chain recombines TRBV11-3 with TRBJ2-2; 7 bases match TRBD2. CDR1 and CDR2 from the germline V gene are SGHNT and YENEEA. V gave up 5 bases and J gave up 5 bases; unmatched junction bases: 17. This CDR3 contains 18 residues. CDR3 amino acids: CASSPRSEEWGGTGELFF. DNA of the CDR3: TGTGCCAGCAGCCCCCGCTCGGAGGAGTGGGGGGGTACCGGGGAGCTGTTTTTT.

CDR3 protein: CASSLPGGRSYNEQFF. DNA for the CDR3: TGTGCCAGCAGCCTGCCGGGTGGGCGGTCCTACAATGAGCAGTTCTTC. This chain links TRBV5-6 with TRBJ2-1, with no clear D. Per the germline V gene, CDR1 is SGHDT and CDR2 is YYEEEE. The V gene lost 4 bases and the J gene lost 1 base, with 15 bases spanning the gap. This CDR3 has 16 amino acids.

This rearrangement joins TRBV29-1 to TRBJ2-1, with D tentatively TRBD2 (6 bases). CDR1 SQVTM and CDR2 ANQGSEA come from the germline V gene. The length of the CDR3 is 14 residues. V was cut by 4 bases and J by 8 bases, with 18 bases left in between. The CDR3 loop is CSVAGGARRHEQFF. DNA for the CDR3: TGCAGCGTTGCTGGCGGGGCTCGTAGGCATGAGCAGTTCTTC.

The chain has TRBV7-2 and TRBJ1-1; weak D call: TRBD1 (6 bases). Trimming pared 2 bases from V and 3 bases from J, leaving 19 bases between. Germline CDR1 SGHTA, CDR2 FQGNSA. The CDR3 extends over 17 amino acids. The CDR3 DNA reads TGTGCCAGCAGCTTATCCCCGGCGGGGGCGGGTTACACTGAAGCTTTCTTT. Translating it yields CASSLSPAGAGYTEAFF.

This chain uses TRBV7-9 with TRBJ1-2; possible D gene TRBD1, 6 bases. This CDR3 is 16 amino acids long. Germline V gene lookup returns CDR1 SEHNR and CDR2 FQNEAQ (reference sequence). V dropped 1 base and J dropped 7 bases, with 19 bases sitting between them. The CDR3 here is CASSLERGGSWSGYTF. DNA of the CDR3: TGTGCCAGCAGCTTAGAGAGGGGGGGTTCTTGGTCTGGCTACACCTTC.